Sequencing of this T cell receptor beta chain was carried out in a study of blood T cell repertoires in COVID-19. Overall study context: T cells, B-cell-depleted T cells, or PBMCs supplied cDNA or gDNA.

Germline CDR1 MGHDK, CDR2 SYGVNS. V shed 6 bases and J 6 bases; nucleotides not matched to a gene: 5. There are 14 residues in the CDR3. Ages ranged from about 18 to 89 years, with residence in approximately 25 US areas. Participants' own reports of clinical history determined their cohort assignment. In this sample, this clone turned up once. Produced via immunoSEQ multiplex PCR; TCRdb's table is partial and in-frame only. The sample contains 470,000 or so clones, nearly 90% of which appear only once. The source of this sequence is a woman aged 18-29 years with acute COVID-19. The sequenced sample was PBMCs or T cells enriched from blood (not recorded which). The chain uses TRBV25-1 and TRBJ2-2; TRBD2 matches 9 bases. CDR3: CASRSGRLAGELFF. As DNA, the CDR3 is TGTGCCAGCAGAAGCGGGAGGCTTGCCGGGGAGCTGTTTTTT.